Below, one T cell receptor (beta chain) is given with its context. Its antigen is not identified. Trimming took off 0 bases at V and 2 bases at J, with 8 bases between the two ends. CDR1 is LNHDA, CDR2 SQIVND, per germline (reference sequence). This CDR3 region has 15 residues. The sample belongs to a study of T-cell memory formation after mild COVID-19. Overall study results and limits: Second-wave clones with a day 37 peak had unconfirmed SARS-CoV-2 specificity. CD4+ contracting clones lay mainly in CM and EM, CD8+ ones in EMRA.

Amplification by 5'RACE using constant-segment primers produced TCR alpha and TCR beta cDNA libraries that carried sample barcodes and UMIs. TCRdb processed the 5' RACE reads anew with MiXCR; each CDR3 protein has one entry. Among 40,000 or so distinct CDR3 sequences, 6% to 7% were seen once, and the ten largest hold 0.79%. This chain joins TRBV19 and TRBJ2-1; D unresolved. The source material was PBMCs or a T cell subset sorted from them (not recorded which). The source is an adult who had mild COVID-19 (a few samples of this study predate the infection). Cell type and time point are not known. CDR3 region: CASSIDRMAYNEQFF. CDR3 in DNA: TGTGCCAGTAGTATAGATCGAATGGCCTACAATGAGCAGTTCTTC. Full variable domain (outside the CDR3, taken from reference TRBV19 and TRBJ2-1): DGGITQSPKYLFRKEGQNVTLSCEQNLNHDAMYWYRQDPGQGLRLIYYSQIVNDFQKGDIAEGYSVSREKKESFPLTVTSAQKNPTAFYLCASSIDRMAYNEQFFGPGTRLTVL.